This T cell receptor beta chain was sequenced during a study of blood T cell repertoires in COVID-19. Using immunoSEQ multiplex PCR, the repertoire was profiled, and TCRdb retains in-frame clones only, with some absent. The sample lists roughly 330,000 clones, over 75% occurring once. This clone occurred a few times. From germline, CDR1 is MNHEY and CDR2 SMNVEV (reference sequence). The length of the CDR3 is 12 residues. Trimming removed 7 bases from V and 4 bases from J, with 7 bases in between. The chain couples TRBV27 to TRBJ2-2; D gene unclear. This TCR was sampled from a woman between 45 and 60 years old with active or convalescent COVID-19. The sample consisted of peripheral blood. The CDR3 spells CASMRSTGELFF. CDR3 in DNA: TGTGCCAGCATGCGGAGCACCGGGGAGCTGTTTTTT.